The 12 T cell receptor beta chains presented below share a single source sample, sequenced in a study of response to subunit inactivated influenza vaccine. MiXCR, run by TCRdb on the RT-PCR reads, gives a single entry per CDR3 protein. The repertoire has a few hundred thousand distinct CDR3 sequences, around 9.9% of them found once; the top ten carry approximately 12%. The starting material was PBMCs from blood, obtained about 40 days after vaccination. The receptors shown here come from a middle-aged man who received an inactivated influenza vaccine.

This clonotype was counted only a few times. The rearrangement links TRBV6-2 or TRBV6-3 to TRBJ2-6, with 8 nucleotides matching TRBD1. V lost 6 bases to trimming and J lost 4 bases; unmatched junction nucleotides: 8. Looked up from germline, CDR1 is MNHEY and CDR2 is SVGEGT. The CDR3 contains 16 residues. The CDR3 spells CASSRGRFAGANVLTF. CDR3 nucleotide sequence: TGTGCCAGCAGCAGGGGGCGGTTCGCCGGGGCCAACGTCCTGACTTTC.

This clonotype was counted at least ten times. The chain couples TRBV5-1 to TRBJ1-6; D not certain. This CDR3 is built from 13 residues. V lost 4 bases and J lost 10, with 12 bases in between. Germline V CDR1 and CDR2: SGHRS, YFSETQ. CDR3 DNA: TGCGCCAGCAGCCCAAGCGAGGGCTCACCCCTCCACTTT. Protein product: CASSPSEGSPLHF.

Details on this clonotype: The junction departs from the called germline gene at one end, perhaps through a read error. J is TRBJ2-2 and V is TRBV20-1; TRBD1 aligns across 8 bases. Per the germline V gene, CDR1 is DFQATT and CDR2 is SNEGSKA (reference sequence). CDR3 length: 16 amino acids. The CDR3 bases are TGCTGTGCTAGAACCGCCGGGACAGGGAACACCGGGGAGCTGTTTTTT. Amino acids: CCARTAGTGNTGELFF.

Only a few counts were recorded for this clonotype. The chain uses TRBV5-1 and TRBJ2-3; TRBD1 matches 8 bases. V lost 5 bases, J lost 1 base, and 0 bases stayed unmatched. Germline CDR1 and CDR2: SGHRS and YFSETQ. The CDR3 has 13 amino acids. DNA of the CDR3: TGCGCCAGCAGGGGACAGGGCACAGATACGCAGTATTTT. As protein: CASRGQGTDTQYF.

This clonotype was observed a handful of times. The V call is TRBV28, the J call TRBJ2-7; 12 nucleotides line up with TRBD2. The CDR3 length is 14 residues. The germline V gene encodes CDR1 MDHEN and CDR2 SYDVKM. V lost 8 bases to trimming and J lost 6 bases; unmatched junction nucleotides: 8. CDR3 protein: CASARLAGVSEQYF. The CDR3 DNA reads TGTGCCAGCGCAAGACTAGCGGGAGTCAGCGAGCAGTACTTC.

This clonotype has more than one count but fewer than ten. The chain links TRBV2 to TRBJ2-5; a possible D gene is TRBD2 (6 bases). This CDR3 region has 15 residues. The germline gives CDR1 SNHLY, CDR2 FYNNEI. The V gene lost 3 bases and the J gene lost 1 base, with 12 bases spanning the gap. The CDR3 is CASSEWGLGQETQYF. In DNA form, the CDR3 reads TGTGCCAGCAGTGAGTGGGGACTGGGCCAAGAGACCCAGTACTTC.

This clonotype was counted a few times. DNA of the CDR3: TGTGCCAGCAGTTACGACAGGGACGGCAATCAGCCCCAGCATTTT. As protein: CASSYDRDGNQPQHF. J is TRBJ1-5 and V is TRBV6-5; 7 bases map to TRBD1. V trimming: 2 bases; J trimming: 2 bases; junction bases outside the gene matches: 3. Germline V gives CDR1 MNHEY, CDR2 SVGAGI. The CDR3 is made up of 15 amino acids.

This clonotype was recorded a few times. The CDR3 region has the DNA TGCAGTGCTAGAATCAGGGTGAGCGAGCAGTACTTC. Translated: CSARIRVSEQYF. The J gene is TRBJ2-7, the V gene TRBV20-1, with D maybe TRBD1 (5 bases). The CDR3 spans 12 residues. Germline V gene data show CDR1 as DFQATT and CDR2 as SNEGSKA (reference sequence). V lost 2 bases to trimming and J lost 6 bases, with 11 bases between them.

On this clonotype: An end of the junction does not agree with germline; a read error may underlie this. The V gene is TRBV20-1, the J gene TRBJ2-1; 9 nucleotides line up with TRBD2. CDR3 length equals 15 residues. CDR1 is DFQATT and CDR2 is SNEGSKA in the germline V gene (reference sequence). The CDR3 nucleotides read TGCATTGCTAGAGAGGGACTAGCCGGGGGTGATGAGCAGTTCTTC. The encoded protein is CIAREGLAGGDEQFF.

The gene calls are TRBV3-1 and TRBJ2-7; D is possibly TRBD1 (6 bases). Germline CDR1 reads LGHDT; CDR2 reads YNNKEL (reference sequence). Trimming left V 4 bases short and J 5 bases short, with 15 bases between. This CDR3 is 14 amino acids long. CDR3 sequence: CASSLQGFSNEQYF. As DNA, the CDR3 is TGTGCCAGCAGCCTACAGGGTTTTAGCAACGAGCAGTACTTC.

The rearrangement uses TRBV27 and TRBJ2-5; TRBD2 aligns across 15 bases. Germline assignment: CDR1 MNHEY and CDR2 SMNVEV (reference sequence). The CDR3 has 19 amino acids. V dropped 5 bases and J dropped 9; count of bases not matched to a gene: 19. The CDR3 bases are TGTGCCAGCAGTCCGACCTGGACTAGCGGGGGGGCTGTCCCCGGCCCCCAGTACTTC. Protein sequence: CASSPTWTSGGAVPGPQYF.

This clonotype was counted at least ten times. The chain recombines TRBV7-8 with TRBJ1-5, with a tentative D call TRBD1 (6 bases). Germline CDR1 is SGHVS and CDR2 is FQNEAQ. The CDR3 covers 17 residues. V was pared by 4 bases and J by 0 bases, with 16 bases between. In DNA form, the CDR3 reads TGTGCCAGCAGCTACTTCACCGGGACACCTAGCAATCAGCCCCAGCATTTT. This encodes CASSYFTGTPSNQPQHF.